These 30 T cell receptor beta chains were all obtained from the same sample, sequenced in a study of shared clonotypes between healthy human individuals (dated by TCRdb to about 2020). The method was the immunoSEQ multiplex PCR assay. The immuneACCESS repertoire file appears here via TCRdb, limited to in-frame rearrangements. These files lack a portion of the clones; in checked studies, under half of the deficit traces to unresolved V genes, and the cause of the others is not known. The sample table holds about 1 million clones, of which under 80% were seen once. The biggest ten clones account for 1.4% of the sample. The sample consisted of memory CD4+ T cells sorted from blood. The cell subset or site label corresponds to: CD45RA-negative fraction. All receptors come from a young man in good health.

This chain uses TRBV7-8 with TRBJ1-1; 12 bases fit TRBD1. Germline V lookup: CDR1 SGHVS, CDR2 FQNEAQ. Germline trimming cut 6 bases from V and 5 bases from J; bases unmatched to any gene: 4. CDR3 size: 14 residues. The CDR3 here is CASRGQGALTEAFF. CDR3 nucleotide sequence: TGTGCCAGCAGGGGACAGGGGGCGCTTACTGAAGCTTTCTTT.

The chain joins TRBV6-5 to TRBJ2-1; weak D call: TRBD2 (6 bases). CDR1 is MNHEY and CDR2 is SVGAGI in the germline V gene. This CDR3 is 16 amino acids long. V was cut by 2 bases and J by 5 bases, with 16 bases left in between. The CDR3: CASSYGGGGLHNEQFF. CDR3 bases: TGTGCCAGCAGTTACGGAGGTGGGGGACTCCACAATGAGCAGTTCTTC.

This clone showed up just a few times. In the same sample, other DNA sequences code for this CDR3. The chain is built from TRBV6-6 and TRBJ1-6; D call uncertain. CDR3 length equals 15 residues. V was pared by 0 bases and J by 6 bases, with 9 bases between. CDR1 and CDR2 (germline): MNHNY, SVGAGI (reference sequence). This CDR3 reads CASSYSGRTNSPLHF. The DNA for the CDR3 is TGTGCCAGCAGTTACTCTGGACGTACTAATTCACCCCTCCACTTT.

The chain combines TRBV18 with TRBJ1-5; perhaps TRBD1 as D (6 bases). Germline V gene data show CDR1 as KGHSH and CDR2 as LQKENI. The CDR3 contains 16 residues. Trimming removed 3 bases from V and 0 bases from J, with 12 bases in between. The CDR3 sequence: CASSPGHQISNQPQHF. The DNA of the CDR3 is TGTGCCAGCTCACCGGGACACCAGATTAGCAATCAGCCCCAGCATTTT.

This CDR3 is CARPKGYEQYF. The CDR3 bases are TGTGCTCGTCCTAAGGGGTACGAGCAGTACTTC. The chain links TRBV6-5 to TRBJ2-7; D might be TRBD1 (5 bases). This CDR3 has 11 residues. The V gene's germline CDR1 is MNHEY and CDR2 SVGAGI.

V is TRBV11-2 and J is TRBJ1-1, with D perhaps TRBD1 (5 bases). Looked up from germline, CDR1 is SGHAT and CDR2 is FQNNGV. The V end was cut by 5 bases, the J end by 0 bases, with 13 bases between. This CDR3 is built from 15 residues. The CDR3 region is CASSPRGAVNTEAFF. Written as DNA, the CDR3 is TGTGCCAGCAGCCCAAGAGGGGCGGTGAACACTGAAGCTTTCTTT.

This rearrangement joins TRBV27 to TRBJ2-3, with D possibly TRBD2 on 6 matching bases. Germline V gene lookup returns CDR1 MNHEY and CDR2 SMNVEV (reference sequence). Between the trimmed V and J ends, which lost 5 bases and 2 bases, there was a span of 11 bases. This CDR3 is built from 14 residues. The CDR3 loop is CASSRGEYTDTQYF. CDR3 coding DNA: TGTGCCAGCAGTCGCGGGGAATACACAGATACGCAGTATTTT.

This CDR3 reads CASSLLLRGVSRFHQPQHF. The CDR3 bases are TGTGCCAGCAGTTTACTCCTTCGAGGGGTCAGCAGGTTCCATCAGCCCCAGCATTTT. The chain has TRBV6-7 and TRBJ1-5; weak D call: TRBD1 (5 bases). TRBV6-7 is recorded as an ORF, its role being uncertain. CDR3 length equals 19 residues. Between the trimmed V and J ends, which lost 4 bases and 5 bases, there was a span of 27 bases.

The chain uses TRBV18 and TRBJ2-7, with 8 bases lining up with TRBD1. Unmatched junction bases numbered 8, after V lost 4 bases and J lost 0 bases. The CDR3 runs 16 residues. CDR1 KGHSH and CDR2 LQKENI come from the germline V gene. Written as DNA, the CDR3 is TGTGCCAGCTCACTCTCGTCCGGGACAGGCTCCTACGAGCAGTACTTC. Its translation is CASSLSSGTGSYEQYF.

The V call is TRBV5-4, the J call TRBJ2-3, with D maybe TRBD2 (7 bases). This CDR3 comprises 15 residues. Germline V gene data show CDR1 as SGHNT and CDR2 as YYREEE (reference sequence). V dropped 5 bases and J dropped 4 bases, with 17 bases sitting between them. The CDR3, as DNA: TGTGCCAGCAGTATGTCGGGGGGCCGAGCAGATACGCAGTATTTT. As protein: CASSMSGGRADTQYF.

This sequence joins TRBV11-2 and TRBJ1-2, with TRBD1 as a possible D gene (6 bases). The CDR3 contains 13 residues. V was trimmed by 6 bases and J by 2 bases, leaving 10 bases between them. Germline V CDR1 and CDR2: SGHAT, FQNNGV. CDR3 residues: CASSKDSNYGYTF. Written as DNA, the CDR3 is TGTGCCAGCAGTAAGGACAGCAACTATGGCTACACCTTC.

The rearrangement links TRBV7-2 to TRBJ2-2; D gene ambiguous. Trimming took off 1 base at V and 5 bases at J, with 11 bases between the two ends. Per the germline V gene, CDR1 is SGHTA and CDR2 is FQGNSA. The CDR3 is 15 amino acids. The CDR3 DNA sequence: TGTGCCAGCAGCTTAGTTTACAAAACTACCGGGGAGCTGTTTTTT. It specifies CASSLVYKTTGELFF.

The CDR3 DNA reads TGTGCTAGTGGCCCGGAGGGAGGCGCCTACGAGCAGTACTTC. It yields the protein CASGPEGGAYEQYF. This sequence joins TRBV12-5 and TRBJ2-7, with D perhaps TRBD2 (6 bases). The CDR3 spans 14 residues. The germline V and J ends were trimmed by 6 bases and 2 bases, with 14 bases remaining between them. The germline V gene encodes CDR1 LGHNT and CDR2 FRNRAP.

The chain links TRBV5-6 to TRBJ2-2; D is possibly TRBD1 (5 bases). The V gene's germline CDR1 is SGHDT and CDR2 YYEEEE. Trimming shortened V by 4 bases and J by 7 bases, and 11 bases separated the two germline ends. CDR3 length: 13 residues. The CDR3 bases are TGTGCCAGCAGCCAGGGTGTGTTCGGGGAGCTGTTTTTT. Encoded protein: CASSQGVFGELFF.

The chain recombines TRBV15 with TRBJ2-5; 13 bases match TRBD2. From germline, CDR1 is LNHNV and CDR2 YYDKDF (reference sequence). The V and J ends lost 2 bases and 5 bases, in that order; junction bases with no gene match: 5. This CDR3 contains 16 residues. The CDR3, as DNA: TGTGCCACCAGCAGAAGGACTAGCGGGAGAGTGGAGACCCAGTACTTC. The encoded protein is CATSRRTSGRVETQYF.

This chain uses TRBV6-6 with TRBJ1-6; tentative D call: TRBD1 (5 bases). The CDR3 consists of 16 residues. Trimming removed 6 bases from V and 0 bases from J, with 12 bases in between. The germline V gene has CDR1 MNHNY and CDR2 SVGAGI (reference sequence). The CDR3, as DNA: TGTGCCAGCAGCCGCGACAGAGACTCCTATAATTCACCCCTCCACTTT. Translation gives CASSRDRDSYNSPLHF.

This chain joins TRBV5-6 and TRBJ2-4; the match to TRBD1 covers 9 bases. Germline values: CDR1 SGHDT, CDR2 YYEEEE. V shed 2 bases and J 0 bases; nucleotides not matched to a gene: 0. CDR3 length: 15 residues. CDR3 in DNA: TGTGCCAGCAGCTTACAGGGGGCAGCCAAAAACATTCAGTACTTC. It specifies CASSLQGAAKNIQYF.

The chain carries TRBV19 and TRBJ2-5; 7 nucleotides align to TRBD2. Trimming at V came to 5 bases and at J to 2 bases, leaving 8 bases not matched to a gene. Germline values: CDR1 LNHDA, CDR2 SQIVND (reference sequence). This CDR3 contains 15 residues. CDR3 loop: CASSSGGKTQETQYF. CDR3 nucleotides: TGTGCCAGTAGTTCGGGGGGAAAAACACAAGAGACCCAGTACTTC. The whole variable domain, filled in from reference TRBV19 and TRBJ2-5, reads DGGITQSPKYLFRKEGQNVTLSCEQNLNHDAMYWYRQDPGQGLRLIYYSQIVNDFQKGDIAEGYSVSREKKESFPLTVTSAQKNPTAFYLCASSSGGKTQETQYFGPGTRLLVL.

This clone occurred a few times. DNA of the CDR3: TGTGCCTCCCTAGCGGGGGGGACCTACGAGCAGTACTTC. It yields the protein CASLAGGTYEQYF. The J gene is TRBJ2-7, the V gene TRBV30; 12 nucleotides agree with TRBD2. The junction had 3 bases not matched to a gene; V was cut back by 7 bases and J by 2 bases. The CDR3 has 13 amino acids. CDR1 and CDR2 (germline): GTSNPN, SVGIG (reference sequence).

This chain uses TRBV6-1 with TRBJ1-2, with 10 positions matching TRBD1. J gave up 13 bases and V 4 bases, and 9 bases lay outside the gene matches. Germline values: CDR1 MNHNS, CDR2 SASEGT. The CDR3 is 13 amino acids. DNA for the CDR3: TGTGCCAGCAGTGGACAGGGGGCGAATCCAGGCACCTTC. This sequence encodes CASSGQGANPGTF.

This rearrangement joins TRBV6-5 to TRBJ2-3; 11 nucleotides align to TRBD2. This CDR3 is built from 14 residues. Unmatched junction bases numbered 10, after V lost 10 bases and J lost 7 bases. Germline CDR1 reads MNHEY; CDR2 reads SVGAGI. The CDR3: CATKLAGEGNTQYF. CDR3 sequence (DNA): TGTGCCACCAAACTAGCGGGGGAGGGAAATACGCAGTATTTT.

The CDR3, as DNA: TGTGCCAGCACAAGGGGACTAGCGGGTGGAGGCACAGATACGCAGTATTTT. Protein sequence: CASTRGLAGGGTDTQYF. The chain couples TRBV25-1 to TRBJ2-3, with 12 positions matching TRBD2. CDR3 length: 17 residues. Trimming took 7 bases from V and 1 from J; bases not matched to a gene: 9. Germline V gene sequence: CDR1 MGHDK, CDR2 SYGVNS.

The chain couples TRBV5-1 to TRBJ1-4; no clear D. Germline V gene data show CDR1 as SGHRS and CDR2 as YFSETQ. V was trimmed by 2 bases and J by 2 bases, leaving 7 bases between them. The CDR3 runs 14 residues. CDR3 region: CASSLVGTNEKLFF. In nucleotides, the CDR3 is TGCGCCAGCAGCTTAGTAGGGACTAATGAAAAACTGTTTTTT.

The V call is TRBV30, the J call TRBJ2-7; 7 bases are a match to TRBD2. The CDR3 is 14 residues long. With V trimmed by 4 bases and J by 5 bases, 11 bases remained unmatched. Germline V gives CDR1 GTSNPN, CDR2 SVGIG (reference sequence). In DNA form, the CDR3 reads TGTGCCTGGACATTGGGGGGAGGGCCCCACGAGCAGTACTTC. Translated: CAWTLGGGPHEQYF.

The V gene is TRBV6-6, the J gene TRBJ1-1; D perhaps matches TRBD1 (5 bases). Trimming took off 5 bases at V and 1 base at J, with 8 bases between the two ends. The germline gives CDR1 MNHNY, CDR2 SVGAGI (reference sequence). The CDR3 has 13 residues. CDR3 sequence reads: CASSHTGNTEAFF. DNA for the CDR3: TGTGCCAGCAGTCATACAGGGAACACTGAAGCTTTCTTT.

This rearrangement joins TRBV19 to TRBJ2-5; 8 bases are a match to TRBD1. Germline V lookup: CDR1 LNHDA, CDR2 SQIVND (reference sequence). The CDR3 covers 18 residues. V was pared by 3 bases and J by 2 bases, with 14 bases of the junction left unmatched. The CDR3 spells CASSIFPRQGQGQETQYF. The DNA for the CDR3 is TGTGCCAGTAGTATTTTCCCGCGACAGGGGCAGGGGCAAGAGACCCAGTACTTC. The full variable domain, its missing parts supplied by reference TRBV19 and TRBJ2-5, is DGGITQSPKYLFRKEGQNVTLSCEQNLNHDAMYWYRQDPGQGLRLIYYSQIVNDFQKGDIAEGYSVSREKKESFPLTVTSAQKNPTAFYLCASSIFPRQGQGQETQYFGPGTRLLVL.

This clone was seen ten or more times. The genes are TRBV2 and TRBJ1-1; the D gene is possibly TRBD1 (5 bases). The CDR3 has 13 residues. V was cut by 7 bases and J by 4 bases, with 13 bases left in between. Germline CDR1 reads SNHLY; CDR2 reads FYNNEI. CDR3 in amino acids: CASTPQGFTEAFF. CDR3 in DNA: TGTGCCAGCACCCCCCAGGGTTTCACTGAAGCTTTCTTT. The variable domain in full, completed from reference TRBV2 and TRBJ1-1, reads EPEVTQTPSHQVTQMGQEVILRCVPISNHLYFYWYRQILGQKVEFLVSFYNNEISEKSEIFDDQFSVERPDGSNFTLKIRSTKLEDSAMYFCASTPQGFTEAFFGQGTRLTVV.

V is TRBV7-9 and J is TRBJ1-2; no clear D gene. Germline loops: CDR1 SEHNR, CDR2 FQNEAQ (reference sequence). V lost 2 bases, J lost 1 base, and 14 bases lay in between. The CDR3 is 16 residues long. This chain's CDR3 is CASSLLHSAVNYGYTF. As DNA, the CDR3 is TGTGCCAGCAGCTTACTTCATTCGGCAGTTAACTATGGCTACACCTTC.

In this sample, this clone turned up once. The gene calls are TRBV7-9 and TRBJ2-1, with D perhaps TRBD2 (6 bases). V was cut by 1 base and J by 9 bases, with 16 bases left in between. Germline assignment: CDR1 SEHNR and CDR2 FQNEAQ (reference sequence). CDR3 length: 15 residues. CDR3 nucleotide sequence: TGTGCCAGCAGCTTAGAATCGCTAGCGAGAAGTGAGCAGTTCTTC. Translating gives CASSLESLARSEQFF.

The CDR3 sequence: CASSLGTGDTGELFF. The CDR3 region has the DNA TGTGCCAGCAGCCTGGGGACAGGGGACACCGGGGAGCTGTTTTTT. V usage is TRBV7-2 and J usage is TRBJ2-2; the match to TRBD1 covers 10 bases. V shed 5 bases and J 3 bases; nucleotides not matched to a gene: 3. The CDR3 runs to 15 residues. CDR1 is SGHTA and CDR2 is FQGNSA in the germline V gene.